The entry that follows covers one T cell receptor beta chain sequence. Its antigen remains undetermined. Base qualities are missing; no much larger clone stands one base away. This sample stems from a study of post-analysis software for immune sequencing data (dated by TCRdb to 2015 to 2017). Notes on the research overall: Disease courses on record covered relapsing-remitting, secondary progressive and progressive-relapsing multiple sclerosis, though some patients had no subtype annotation. Patient repertoires were compared against some twelve previously published healthy control repertoires from donors aged roughly 6 to 27 years. A subset of samples was prepared in parallel using single-end sample barcoding, then pooled and co-amplified after Illumina adapter ligation.

Library construction relied on PCR. These reads were obtained on an Illumina HiSeq 2500. To reduce PCR and sequencing biases, unique molecular identifiers were built into the TCR beta cDNA libraries. Around 500,000 cDNA molecules were obtained for every 1 to 10 million input T cells, so each molecule roughly corresponded to one T cell. The patient libraries were prepared and sequenced with the same protocol used for the earlier healthy control dataset. Within a given batch, samples were prepared together, multiplexed and sequenced on the same HiSeq lane. On the authors' methods: MIGEC handled the raw barcoded reads, throwing out single-read molecular identifier groups before consensus assembly and CDR3 extraction. VDJtools was used for post-analysis of the clonotype tables, with diversity normalized by down-sampling every dataset to the smallest sample size. Repertoire overlap clustering matched CDR3 amino acid but not nucleotide sequences to correct batch-related cross-sample contamination. Through fastp at Q25 and MiXCR, TCRdb rebuilt clones from the public reads, retaining in-frame beta chains. Each entry merges the rows of one CDR3 protein and shows their most common DNA and genes. TCRdb's processing, not the authors', yielded these V and J calls. This sample holds 800,000 to 950,000 distinct CDR3 sequences; 53% were observed only once. Around 4.5% of the sample rests with the top ten.

The CDR3 contains 14 residues, cysteine and phenylalanine counted. Only the CDR3 DNA stays, 42 bases, in frame from base 1. Unmatched junction bases come to 6, with V trimmed by 4 bases and J by 2 bases. CDR1 SQVTM and CDR2 ANQGSEA were looked up in the germline V gene. Paper-wide results and their limitations: The control group was slightly older than the multiple sclerosis patient group. Compared with controls, multiple sclerosis patients had significantly lower normalized Chao1 diversity, a finding suggesting substantial peripheral T-cell clonal expansion. Patients showed significantly higher frequencies than controls for about 5 TRBV segments, among them TRBV5-6, TRBV5-1 and TRBV20-1. Direct clustering with F measure revealed strong co-clustering of samples prepared in the same batch, which led to a batch-effect correction.

To demonstrate the VDJtools post-analysis software, the study profiled TCR beta repertoires from the peripheral blood of about a dozen young patients with multiple sclerosis. The multiple sclerosis patients were children and adolescents between 6 and 15 years of age. The chain employs TRBV29-1 and TRBJ2-3; TRBD2 matches 7 bases in the middle. The sequence was collected from a girl between 10 and 17 years old with multiple sclerosis. Sample: blood. The CDR3 region reads CSVGPGGSTDTQYF. The nucleotide sequence reads as follows: TGCAGCGTTGGTCCGGGAGGATCCACAGATACGCAGTATTTT.